This T cell receptor beta chain came from a study of T cell clonotyping in hematopoietic cell transplantation. Study findings and constraints: No sorting was done, leaving CD4 and CD8 contributions mixed.

Profiling relied on immunoSEQ multiplex PCR, and the TCRdb table lists in-frame clones only, not all of them. This sample has 20,000 or so clones, with roughly 84% found just once. With regard to this clone: What it binds is not known.

The receptor was derived from a man between 60 and 75 years old in good health. Some clones in this sample may be carry-over from other donors' samples. Sequenced sample: peripheral blood mononuclear cells.

CDR3 nucleotides: TGCGCCAGCAGCTATGACGGACAGCTCAATGAAAAACTGTTTTTT. As protein: CASSYDGQLNEKLFF. The rearrangement joins TRBV4-1 to TRBJ1-4, with D perhaps matching TRBD1 (6 bases). The germline gives CDR1 MGHRA, CDR2 YSYEKL. Trimming cost V 5 bases and J 5 bases, with 15 bases left between them. This CDR3 has 15 amino acids.